Each of the 27 T cell receptor beta chains below was sequenced from the same sample in a study of T cell clonality in common variable immunodeficiency. Clones were read by immunoSEQ multiplex PCR, and TCRdb kept only the in-frame ones, dropping some. The sample contains about 52,000 clones, none of them singletons. Sequencing used peripheral blood mononuclear cells. The receptors stem from a person aged 18-70 years in good health.

This clone was detected ten times or more. The read ends 3 residues early relative to the CDR3; the germline J gene fills the gap. The gene calls are TRBV20-1 and TRBJ2-3, with TRBD1 identical over 11 bases. This CDR3 has 17 residues. Germline V gives CDR1 DFQATT, CDR2 SNEGSKA (reference sequence). J gave up 3 bases and V 4 bases, and 12 bases lay outside the gene matches. Incomplete CDR3 DNA: TGCAGTGCTAAACGGACAGGGGGCCGAGTTTGGACAGATACG. It translates to CSAKRTGGRVWTDT. Given in full, the CDR3 is CSAKRTGGRVWTDTQYF.

This clone was picked up many times. Sequencing ends 3 residues short of the CDR3 end; the germline J gene provides the rest. V is TRBV20-1 and J is TRBJ2-7; D may match TRBD1 or TRBD2 (5 bases each). Trimming stripped 7 bases from V and 0 bases from J, with 22 bases between. There are 16 residues in the CDR3. From germline, CDR1 is DFQATT and CDR2 SNEGSKA (reference sequence). The covered CDR3 bases are TGCAGTGTGAGGGCGGAGCGATCAGGGAGCTCCTACGAG. Its translation: CSVRAERSGSSYE. The entire CDR3 is CSVRAERSGSSYEQYF.

Regarding this clone: The read finishes 3 residues shy of the CDR3 end, and the germline J gene is used to complete it. The chain employs TRBV29-1 and TRBJ2-5, with D possibly matching TRBD1 (5 bases). The CDR3 runs 14 residues. The V gene lost 6 bases and the J gene lost 4 bases, with 18 bases spanning the gap. Looked up from germline, CDR1 is SQVTM and CDR2 is ANQGSEA. Here the CDR3 reads CSVPYTDSSETQYF. The CDR3 bases that were read are TGCAGCGTCCCCTATACAGACAGTTCAGAGACC.

This clone appeared many times. Coverage ceases 3 residues before the CDR3 finishes, and the germline J gene fills in the end. The genes are TRBV5-1 and TRBJ2-4, with 7 bases aligning to TRBD2. V shed 0 bases, J shed 8 bases, and the junction held 5 bases outside the gene matches. This CDR3 contains 14 residues. Germline V gene lookup returns CDR1 SGHRS and CDR2 YFSETQ. CDR3 in amino acids: CASSLDSGEDIQYF. Incomplete CDR3 DNA: TGCGCCAGCAGCTTGGACAGCGGGGAGGACATT.

This clone has a handful of counts. The read ends 3 residues shy of where the CDR3 ends; the end is completed using the germline J gene. The V and J genes are TRBV19 and TRBJ2-4; D is perhaps TRBD2 (6 bases). The CDR3 contains 15 residues. Germline loops: CDR1 LNHDA, CDR2 SQIVND (reference sequence). CDR3 DNA, as far as it was read: TGTGCCTCTAATTGGTTCGGGCCCGCGGACTATGGT. Protein: CASNWFGPADYG. The whole CDR3 protein is CASNWFGPADYGQYF.

This clone was found many times. The sequenced fragment ends 3 residues before the CDR3 boundary, so the rest is inferred from the germline J gene. This rearrangement joins TRBV7-3 to TRBJ2-1, with a possible D match to TRBD1 (5 bases). The CDR3 is made up of 16 amino acids. V was trimmed by 0 bases and J by 4 bases, leaving 13 bases between them. Germline V gene data show CDR1 as SGHTA and CDR2 as FQGTGA. CDR3 loop: CASSLTVTALYNEQFF. The sequenced CDR3 bases are TGTGCCAGCAGCTTAACCGTGACAGCACTTTACAATGAG.

This clone occurred many times. The read is 3 residues too short to cover the CDR3 end, so that end is filled in from the germline J gene. The chain recombines TRBV5-1 with TRBJ1-2, with D maybe TRBD1 (6 bases). CDR3 length: 14 residues. V was trimmed by 1 base and J by 6 bases, leaving 13 bases between them. Germline V gene lookup returns CDR1 SGHRS and CDR2 YFSETQ. Here the CDR3 reads CASSLSRGGDGYTF. The sequenced part of the CDR3 DNA is TGCGCCAGCAGCTTGAGCAGGGGTGGGGATGGC.

Regarding this clone: The sequenced fragment ends 3 residues before the CDR3 boundary, so the rest is inferred from the germline J gene. V and J are TRBV11-2 and TRBJ2-7; D gene ambiguous. The CDR3 runs to 14 residues. V dropped 3 bases and J dropped 1 base, with 10 bases sitting between them. Germline CDR1 is SGHAT and CDR2 is FQNNGV. The chain's CDR3 is CASSLSRNSYEQYF. Incomplete CDR3 DNA: TGTGCCAGCAGCTTGTCGCGGAATTCCTACGAG.

Many counts were recorded for this clone. Read sequence stops 3 residues before the CDR3 end, and the germline J gene provides the missing end. V usage is TRBV3-1 (or the pseudogene TRBV3-2) and J usage is TRBJ2-5; 7 nucleotides line up with TRBD1. Per germline, CDR1 LGHDT and CDR2 YNNKEL (reference sequence). The CDR3 length is 17 residues. The V and J ends lost 0 bases and 4 bases, in that order; junction bases with no gene match: 11. CDR3 DNA (partial): TGTGCCAGCAGCCAAGAGGACAGAGGGGGCACCAGAGAGACC. This codes for CASSQEDRGGTRET. The CDR3 in full is CASSQEDRGGTRETQYF.

This clone was counted ten times or more. The read is 3 residues too short to cover the CDR3 end, so that end is filled in from the germline J gene. The V call is TRBV20-1, the J call TRBJ2-1; TRBD2 matches 7 bases. Trimming at V came to 6 bases and at J to 5 bases, leaving 10 bases not matched to a gene. The CDR3 runs to 14 residues. Germline loops: CDR1 DFQATT, CDR2 SNEGSKA (reference sequence). The covered CDR3 bases are TGCAGTGCCCCCCCAGCGGGGAAAAACAATGAG. The encoded protein is CSAPPAGKNNE. From start to end, the CDR3 is CSAPPAGKNNEQFF.

This clone has only a few counts. The read falls 3 residues short of the CDR3 end, and the missing part is taken from the germline J gene. The chain links TRBV19 to TRBJ1-1; no reliable D call. V lost 5 bases and J 7 bases, leaving 14 bases between the germline ends. Germline loops: CDR1 LNHDA, CDR2 SQIVND (reference sequence). This CDR3 has 13 amino acids. This CDR3 is CASSEFRESEAFF. Incomplete CDR3 DNA: TGTGCCAGTAGTGAGTTCAGAGAAAGTGAA.

On this clone itself: The CDR3 is cut off 3 residues early in the read; its end comes from the germline J gene. The chain recombines TRBV5-1 with TRBJ1-3; 9 bases match TRBD1. The ends lost 2 bases at V and 2 bases at J; junction bases unmatched: 5. The CDR3 runs 16 residues. Looked up from germline, CDR1 is SGHRS and CDR2 is YFSETQ. The covered CDR3 bases are TGCGCCAGCAGCTTCGTTGGACAGGGGCCTGGAAACACC. Its translation: CASSFVGQGPGNT. Given in full, the CDR3 is CASSFVGQGPGNTIYF. Full variable domain (outside the CDR3, taken from reference TRBV5-1 and TRBJ1-3): KAGVTQTPRYLIKTRGQQVTLSCSPISGHRSVSWYQQTPGQGLQFLFEYFSETQRNKGNFPGRFSGRQFSNSRSEMNVSTLELGDSALYLCASSFVGQGPGNTIYFGEGSWLTVV.

Notes on this clone: Sequencing ends 3 residues short of the CDR3 end; the germline J gene provides the rest. The chain recombines TRBV19 with TRBJ2-3; D is perhaps TRBD1 (6 bases). CDR1 and CDR2 from the germline V gene are LNHDA and SQIVND (reference sequence). There are 14 residues in the CDR3. The part of the CDR3 DNA that was read is TGTGCCAGTAGTCCTCAGGGGAACTATCAGCCG. Translated: CASSPQGNYQP. In full, the CDR3 is CASSPQGNYQPQYF. Combining the CDR3 with reference TRBV19 and TRBJ2-3 gives the whole variable domain DGGITQSPKYLFRKEGQNVTLSCEQNLNHDAMYWYRQDPGQGLRLIYYSQIVNDFQKGDIAEGYSVSREKKESFPLTVTSAQKNPTAFYLCASSPQGNYQPQYFGPGTRLTVL.

This clone was counted at least ten times. The read ends 3 residues early relative to the CDR3; the germline J gene fills the gap. The chain carries TRBV18 and TRBJ2-7, with 8 bases lining up with TRBD1. J lost 4 bases, V lost 2 bases, and 7 bases had no gene match. CDR1 is KGHSH and CDR2 is LQKENI in the germline V gene. This CDR3 comprises 15 residues. CDR3 sequence: CASSPAGGDFYEQYF. The DNA read from the CDR3 is TGTGCCAGCTCACCAGCAGGGGGCGATTTTTACGAG.

This clone occurred a few times. The CDR3 loop is CASSGQLNEKLFF. The part of the CDR3 DNA that was read is TGTGCCAGCAGCGGACAGCTCAATGAAAAG. V usage is TRBV7-2 and J usage is TRBJ2-2; tentatively, D is TRBD1 (6 bases). Sequencing ends 3 residues short of the CDR3 end; the germline J gene provides the rest. There are 13 residues in the CDR3. Germline V gives CDR1 SGHTA, CDR2 FQGNSA.

This clone was seen many times. The read finishes 3 residues shy of the CDR3 end, and the germline J gene is used to complete it. This chain connects TRBV5-4 to TRBJ2-2; TRBD2 matches at 9 bases. This CDR3 comprises 16 residues. In germline, CDR1 is SGHNT, CDR2 YYREEE (reference sequence). The sequenced part of the CDR3 DNA is TGTGCCAGCAGCTTTGGCGGGGGGGCCGGATTCAGGAAG. Translated, it gives CASSFGGGAGFRK. The full CDR3 protein reads CASSFGGGAGFRKLFF.

The sequenced part of the CDR3 DNA is TGTGCCAGCAGCTTACAGGGATCGCACAATGAAAAG. It is translated as CASSLQGSHNEK. The whole CDR3 is CASSLQGSHNEKLFF. The gene calls are TRBV7-2 and TRBJ2-2; perhaps TRBD1 as D (5 bases). The sequence runs out 3 residues before the end of the CDR3; the remainder is reconstructed from the germline J gene. Germline values: CDR1 SGHTA, CDR2 FQGNSA. This CDR3 spans 15 amino acids.

This clone is medium-sized in the sample. The CDR3 end falls 3 residues outside the read, so it is completed with the germline J gene. This chain joins TRBV6-4 and TRBJ2-3, with TRBD1 matching over 10 bases. The length of the CDR3 is 15 residues. Germline V CDR1 and CDR2: MRHNA, SNTAGT. Trimming took 2 bases from V and 1 from J; bases not matched to a gene: 0. The CDR3 bases that were read are TGTGCCAGCAGTGACGGGACAGGGGGCACAGATACG. It is translated as CASSDGTGGTDT. The full CDR3 protein reads CASSDGTGGTDTQYF.

At least ten counts were recorded for this clone. The sequenced fragment ends 3 residues before the CDR3 boundary, so the rest is inferred from the germline J gene. The chain links TRBV7-2 to TRBJ2-7; D not certain. This CDR3 contains 15 residues. The V end lost 1 base, the J end lost 6 bases, and 16 bases lay between the germline ends. Germline V CDR1 and CDR2: SGHTA, FQGNSA. Partial CDR3 DNA: TGTGCCAGCAGCTTAGTGCCCCACACTATGTTCGAG. Translated: CASSLVPHTMFE. From start to end, the CDR3 is CASSLVPHTMFEQYF.

In this sample, this clone turned up a few times. Read data end 3 residues before the CDR3 end; the end is taken from the germline J gene. The chain employs TRBV5-8 and TRBJ2-3, with 7 bases matching TRBD1. The CDR3 loop spans 15 amino acids. Per the germline V gene, CDR1 is SGHTS and CDR2 is YDEGEE. Partial CDR3 DNA: TGTGCCAGCAGCATTACAGGGGCCTTGAGTCAGCCG. It translates to CASSITGALSQP. The full CDR3 protein is CASSITGALSQPQYF. The full variable domain, rest sourced from reference TRBV5-8 and TRBJ2-3, is EAGVTQSPTHLIKTRGQQATLRCSPISGHTSVYWYQQALGLGLQFLLWYDEGEERNRGNFPPRFSGRQFPNYSSELNVNALELEDSALYLCASSITGALSQPQYFGPGTRLTVL.

This clone has just a few counts. At one end, the junction sequence differs from germline, possibly due to a read error. The read gets to within 3 residues of the CDR3 end, and the germline J gene fills in the rest. The chain recombines TRBV7-7 with TRBJ1-2, with 10 bases aligning to TRBD1. The CDR3 totals 15 residues. Per germline, CDR1 SSHAT and CDR2 FNYEAQ (reference sequence). The CDR3 region is CASSLGQGVSYDYTF. CDR3 bases read: TGTGCTAGCAGCTTAGGACAGGGGGTAAGCTACGAC.

There are many counts of this clone. The sequence runs out 3 residues before the end of the CDR3; the remainder is reconstructed from the germline J gene. V and J are TRBV7-9 and TRBJ1-1, with TRBD1 matching 7 bases. Looked up from germline, CDR1 is SEHNR and CDR2 is FQNEAQ (reference sequence). The CDR3 totals 12 residues. The CDR3: CASSLGTGVAFF. Incomplete CDR3 DNA: TGTGCCAGCAGCTTAGGCACAGGGGTG.

This clone came up many times. The sequence runs out 3 residues before the end of the CDR3; the remainder is reconstructed from the germline J gene. The chain is built from TRBV7-8 and TRBJ1-2; TRBD1 agrees at 7 bases. Trimming took 1 base from V and 7 from J; bases not matched to a gene: 0. CDR1 is SGHVS and CDR2 is FQNEAQ in the germline V gene. The CDR3 spans 12 residues. This chain's CDR3 is CASSLGTGGYTF. Partial CDR3 DNA: TGTGCCAGCAGCTTAGGGACAGGTGGC.

This clone was picked up a small number of times. The read stops 3 residues short of the end of the CDR3; the missing end is completed from the germline J gene. This rearrangement joins TRBV5-1 to TRBJ2-7; tentative D call: TRBD1 (6 bases). V lost 0 bases, J lost 0 bases, and 10 bases lay in between. The CDR3 sequence is 15 residues long. Looked up from germline, CDR1 is SGHRS and CDR2 is YFSETQ. Incomplete CDR3 DNA: TGCGCCAGCAGCTTGGGGGACACTGACTCCTACGAG. As protein: CASSLGDTDSYE. The whole CDR3 region reads CASSLGDTDSYEQYF. The entire variable domain, with the rest obtained from reference TRBV5-1 and TRBJ2-7, is as follows: KAGVTQTPRYLIKTRGQQVTLSCSPISGHRSVSWYQQTPGQGLQFLFEYFSETQRNKGNFPGRFSGRQFSNSRSEMNVSTLELGDSALYLCASSLGDTDSYEQYFGPGTRLTVT.

Only a few counts were recorded for this clone. This may come from a read error, since a much larger clone is one base off. The DNA ends 3 residues before the CDR3 does, and the rest of the CDR3 is filled in from the germline J gene. The genes are TRBV11-2 and TRBJ1-4, with D unresolved. Germline V lookup: CDR1 SGHAT, CDR2 FQNNGV. The CDR3 is 13 residues long. The CDR3 DNA, read in part, is TGTGCCAGCAGCTCCCGTTTCGGTAACGTA. Encoded protein: CASSSRFGNV. The CDR3, in full, reads CASSSRFGNVLFF.

The table lists this clone with many counts. The CDR3 end falls 3 residues outside the read, so it is completed with the germline J gene. This chain joins TRBV15 and TRBJ2-1, with TRBD1 matching over 11 bases. The junction had 7 bases not matched to a gene; V was cut back by 8 bases and J by 7 bases. This CDR3 has 14 amino acids. The germline V gene has CDR1 LNHNV and CDR2 YYDKDF (reference sequence). This CDR3 is CATSEGQGGNEQFF. The sequenced part of the CDR3 DNA is TGTGCCACCTCAGAGGGACAGGGGGGAAATGAG.

Remarks on this clone: The missing CDR3 end, 3 residues past where the read stops, is filled in from the germline J gene. The chain couples TRBV7-9 to TRBJ2-2; TRBD1 agrees at 7 bases. The germline CDR1 and CDR2 sequences are SEHNR and FQNEAQ (reference sequence). The CDR3 is made up of 13 amino acids. The CDR3 bases that were read are TGTGCCAGCAGCGACAGGGTGGATTCACCG. The encoded protein is CASSDRVDSP. The CDR3 in full is CASSDRVDSPLFF.